These T cell receptor beta chains were read from a single sample in a study of OX40 agonist ivuxolimab in advanced cancers. Clones were sequenced by immunoSEQ multiplex PCR, and TCRdb holds only the in-frame ones, with some missing. This table has about 36,000 clones, about 87% appearing once. The sequencing used CD4+ or CD8+ T cells sorted from blood, collected in a trial of the OX40 agonist ivuxolimab. The source is an adult with an advanced solid tumor such as melanoma, head and neck, liver or kidney cancer. CDR3s include the opening cysteine and the closing phenylalanine or tryptophan. A D gene is named only where the DNA matches it firmly.

>.|TRBV11-3|TRBJ2-5
TGTGCCAGCAGCCCTCCCTTTGGGACCCAGTACTTC
CASSPPFGTQYF
>TRBD1|TRBV7-9|TRBJ2-1
TGTGCTACGAGCTGGACAGGGGGCGGCGATGAGCAGTTCTTC
CATSWTGGGDEQFF
>.|TRBV7-9|TRBJ1-4
TGTGCCAGCAGCTTACTTGCAGGGTCAATCGGAGTTGGGGAAAAACTGTTTTTT
CASSLLAGSIGVGEKLFF
>TRBD1|TRBV6-6|TRBJ2-7
TGTGCCAGCGGTAAAGACAGGGGTTACGAGCAGTACTTC
CASGKDRGYEQYF
>.|TRBV30|TRBJ1-3
TGTGCCTGGAGGATTGGGGTCCTGTCCTCTGGAAACACCATATATTTT
CAWRIGVLSSGNTIYF
>.|TRBV18|TRBJ1-5
TGTGCCAGCTCCGCTAGCAGGGATCAGCCCCAGCATTTT
CASSASRDQPQHF
>TRBD2|TRBV5-1|TRBJ2-1
TGCGCCAGCAGCTTGGGTCAGCGGGACTCCTACAATGAGCAGTTCTTC
CASSLGQRDSYNEQFF
>.|TRBV21-1|TRBJ2-7
TGTGCCAGCAGCAAAGTCACAGTCCATTGGGAGCAGTACTTC
CASSKVTVHWEQYF
>.|TRBV10-3|TRBJ2-3
TGTGCCACTAGTTACGGGACCCCCACAGATACGCAGTATTTT
CATSYGTPTDTQYF
>TRBD1|TRBV5-1|TRBJ1-4
TGCGCCAGCAGCTTCGGGGACAGGGGGAGTCGGGAAAAACTGTTTTTT
CASSFGDRGSREKLFF
>TRBD2|TRBV28|TRBJ2-7
TGTGCCAGCACAGAGCGGGAGTACGAGCAGTACTTC
CASTEREYEQYF
>TRBD1|TRBV28|TRBJ2-5
TGTGCCAGCAGTTTCCTGGGACAGGGGAAAGAGACCCAGTACTTC
CASSFLGQGKETQYF